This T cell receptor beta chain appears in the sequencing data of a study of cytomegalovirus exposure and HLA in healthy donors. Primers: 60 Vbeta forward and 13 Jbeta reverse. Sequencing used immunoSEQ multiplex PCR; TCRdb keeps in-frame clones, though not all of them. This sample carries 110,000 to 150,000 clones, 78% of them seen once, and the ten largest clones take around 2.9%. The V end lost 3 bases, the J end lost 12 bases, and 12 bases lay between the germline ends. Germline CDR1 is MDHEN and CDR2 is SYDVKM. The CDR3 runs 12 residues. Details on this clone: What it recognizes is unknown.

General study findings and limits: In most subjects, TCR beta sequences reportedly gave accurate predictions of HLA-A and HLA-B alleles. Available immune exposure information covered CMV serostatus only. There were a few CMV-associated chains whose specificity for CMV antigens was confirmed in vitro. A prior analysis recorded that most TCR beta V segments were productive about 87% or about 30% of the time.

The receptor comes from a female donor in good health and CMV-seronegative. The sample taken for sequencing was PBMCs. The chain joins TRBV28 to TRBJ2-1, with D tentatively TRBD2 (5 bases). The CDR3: CASSLGRTSQFF. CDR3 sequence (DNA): TGTGCCAGCAGTTTGGGGAGAACCTCGCAGTTCTTC.